This T cell receptor (beta chain) derives from a study of blood T cell repertoires in COVID-19. The CDR3 length is 14 residues. Germline assignment: CDR1 SGHRS and CDR2 YFSETQ. J gave up 8 bases and V 3 bases, and 10 bases lay outside the gene matches. Only in-frame clones appear in the TCRdb table, and some are missing; sequencing was by immunoSEQ multiplex PCR. The sample holds roughly 250,000 clones, around 87% seen once. The V gene is TRBV5-1, the J gene TRBJ1-2; 7 bases map to TRBD1. This TCR was recovered from a woman between 50 and 59 years old with acute or convalescent COVID-19. Sequenced material: peripheral blood. The chain's CDR3 is CASSSTGTGVGYTF. As DNA, the CDR3 is TGCGCCAGCAGCTCGACAGGGACTGGGGTAGGCTACACCTTC.